This TCR beta chain emerged from a study of T cell repertoires in cytomegalovirus infection. Study details: Matching HLA type, along with CMV infection, was indicated by public TCR beta signatures.

The germline V gene has CDR1 SGHVS and CDR2 FQNEAQ. The CDR3 sequence is 17 residues long. The V and J ends lost 5 bases and 5 bases, in that order; junction bases with no gene match: 15. Broader study findings: The response measured ex vivo was dominated by TCR beta clonotypes (HLA-C-restricted and CMV-specific). There were carriers of CMV plus the relevant HLA, and cumulative public TCR beta family frequency identified them.

TCRdb fed the reads into MiXCR, producing one record per CDR3 protein. The repertoire consists of around 110,000 distinct CDR3 sequences, with around a tenth occurring once and the leading ten covering approximately 33%. This clonotype was detected ten times or more. What it binds is unknown. The chain is built from TRBV7-8 and TRBJ1-5; 7 bases line up with TRBD1. This sequence originates from a human donor in good health (CMV status not recorded). Some clones in this sample may be carry-over from other donors' samples. Specimen: PBMCs, sequenced either directly or after in vitro stimulation (not recorded which). The CDR3 spells CASSAWTGFERDQPQHF. In nucleotides, the CDR3 is TGTGCCAGCAGCGCCTGGACAGGTTTTGAGAGGGATCAGCCCCAGCATTTT.